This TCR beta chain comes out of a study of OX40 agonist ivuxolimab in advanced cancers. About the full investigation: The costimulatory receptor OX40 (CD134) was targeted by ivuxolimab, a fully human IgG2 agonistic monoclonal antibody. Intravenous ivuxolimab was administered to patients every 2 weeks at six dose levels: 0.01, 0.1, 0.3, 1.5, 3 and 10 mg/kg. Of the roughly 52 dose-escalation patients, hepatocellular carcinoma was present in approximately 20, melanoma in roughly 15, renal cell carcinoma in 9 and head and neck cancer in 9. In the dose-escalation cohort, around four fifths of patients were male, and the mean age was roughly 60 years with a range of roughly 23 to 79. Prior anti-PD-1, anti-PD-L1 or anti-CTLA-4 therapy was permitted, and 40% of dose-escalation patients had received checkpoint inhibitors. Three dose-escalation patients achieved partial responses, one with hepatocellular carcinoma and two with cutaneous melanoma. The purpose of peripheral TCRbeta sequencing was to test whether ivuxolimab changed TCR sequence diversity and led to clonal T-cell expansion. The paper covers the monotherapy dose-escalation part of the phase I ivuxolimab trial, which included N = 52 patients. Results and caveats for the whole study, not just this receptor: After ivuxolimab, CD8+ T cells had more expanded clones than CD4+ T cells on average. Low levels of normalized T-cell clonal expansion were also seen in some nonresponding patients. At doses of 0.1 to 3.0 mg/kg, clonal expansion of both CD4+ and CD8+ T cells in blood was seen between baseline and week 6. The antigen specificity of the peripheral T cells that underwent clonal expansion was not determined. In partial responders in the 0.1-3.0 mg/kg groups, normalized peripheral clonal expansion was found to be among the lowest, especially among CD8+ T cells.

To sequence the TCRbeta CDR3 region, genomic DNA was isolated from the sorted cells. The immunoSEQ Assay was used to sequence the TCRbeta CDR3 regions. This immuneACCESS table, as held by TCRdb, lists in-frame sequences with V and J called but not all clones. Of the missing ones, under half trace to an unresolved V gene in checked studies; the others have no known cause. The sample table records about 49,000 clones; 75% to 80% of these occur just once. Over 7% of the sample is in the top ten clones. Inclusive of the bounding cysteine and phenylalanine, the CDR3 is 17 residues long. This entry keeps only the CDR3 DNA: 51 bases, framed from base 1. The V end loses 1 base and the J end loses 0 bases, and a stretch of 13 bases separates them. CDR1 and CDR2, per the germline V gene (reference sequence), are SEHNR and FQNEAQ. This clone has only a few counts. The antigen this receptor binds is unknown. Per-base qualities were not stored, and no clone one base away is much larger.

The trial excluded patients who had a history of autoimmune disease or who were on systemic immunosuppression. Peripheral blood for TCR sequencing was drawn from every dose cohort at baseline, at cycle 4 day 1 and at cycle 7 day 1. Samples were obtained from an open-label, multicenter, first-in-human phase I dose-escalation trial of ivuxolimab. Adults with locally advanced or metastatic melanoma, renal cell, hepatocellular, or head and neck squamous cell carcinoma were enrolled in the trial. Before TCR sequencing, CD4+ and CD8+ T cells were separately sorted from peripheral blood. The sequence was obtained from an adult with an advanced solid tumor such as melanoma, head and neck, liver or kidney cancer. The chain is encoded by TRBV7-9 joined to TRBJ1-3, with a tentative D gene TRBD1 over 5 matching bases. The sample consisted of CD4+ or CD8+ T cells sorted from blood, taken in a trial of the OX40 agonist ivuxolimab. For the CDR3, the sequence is CASSLVETVVSGNTIYF. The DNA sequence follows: TGTGCCAGCAGCTTAGTGGAGACAGTAGTCTCTGGAAACACCATATATTTT.